These T cell receptor beta chains were read from a single sample in a study of T-cell reconstitution after alpha-beta-depleted transplantation in children. TCRdb re-called the PCR reads through MiXCR, storing one row per CDR3 protein. The sample holds around 530,000 distinct CDR3 sequences; less than 35% are singletons and the top ten take about 2.3%. Source: PBMCs from the stem cell graft donor, taken from the stem cell graft. The receptors originated from a human donor who donated a stem cell graft to a child with aplastic anemia. Each CDR3 is given with its conserved first and last residue. A D gene is named only where the DNA matches it firmly. The size field is filled for only some rows; it gives once, few, many or a size class.

D,V,length,J,size,CDR3,DNA
-,TRBV6-2/TRBV6-3,11,TRBJ1-1,-,CASSYKTEAFF,TGTGCCAGCAGTTACAAAACTGAAGCTTTCTTT
TRBD2,TRBV12-3/TRBV12-4,14,TRBJ2-7,-,CASSFSGRGYEQYF,TGTGCCAGCAGTTTTAGCGGGAGAGGGTACGAGCAGTACTTC
-,TRBV29-1,13,TRBJ1-3,-,CSVELGSGNTIYF,TGCAGCGTTGAGTTGGGCTCTGGAAACACCATATATTTT
-,TRBV29-1,12,TRBJ2-2,few,CSVETGTGELFF,TGCAGCGTTGAGACGGGCACCGGGGAGCTGTTTTTT
TRBD2,TRBV9,16,TRBJ2-1,few,CASSVGGTSGHNEQFF,TGTGCCAGCAGCGTAGGAGGGACTAGCGGCCACAATGAGCAGTTCTTC
-,TRBV21-1,15,TRBJ1-5,-,CASTSGQGACQPQHF,TGTGCCAGCACTTCGGGACAGGGGGCCTGCCAGCCCCAGCATTTT
-,TRBV7-9,13,TRBJ1-1,few,CAHSTGVVPEAFF,TGTGCCCACTCCACGGGAGTTGTCCCCGAAGCTTTCTTT
-,TRBV5-1,15,TRBJ1-1,-,CASSDAGHLNTEAFF,TGCGCCAGCAGCGACGCGGGACATTTGAACACTGAAGCTTTCTTT
TRBD1,TRBV28,14,TRBJ2-2,-,CASSWRTGTGELFF,TGTGCCAGCAGTTGGCGGACAGGGACCGGGGAGCTGTTTTTT
TRBD1,TRBV7-6,17,TRBJ2-3,few,CASSFSPGQSTADTQYF,TGTGCCAGCAGCTTCTCCCCGGGACAGTCAACTGCAGATACGCAGTATTTT
-,TRBV29-1,14,TRBJ2-2,few,CSVVFRGSPGELFF,TGCAGCGTTGTGTTTCGGGGAAGTCCCGGGGAGCTGTTTTTT
-,TRBV11-2,13,TRBJ2-1,-,CASRAGNYNEQFF,TGTGCCAGCAGGGCGGGAAACTACAATGAGCAGTTCTTC
-,TRBV11-2,15,TRBJ2-1,-,CASSLGTTQGDEQFF,TGTGCCAGCAGCTTAGGAACTACACAGGGCGATGAGCAGTTCTTC
-,TRBV20-1,11,TRBJ2-7,-,CSASFNYEQYF,TGCAGTGCTAGCTTCAACTACGAGCAGTACTTC
-,TRBV6-6,16,TRBJ2-6,many,CASSYSSSAGANVLTF,TGTGCCAGCAGTTACTCGTCCAGCGCTGGGGCCAACGTCCTGACTTTC
TRBD1,TRBV11-2,15,TRBJ2-5,once,CASRQPRDRGKTQYF,TGTGCCAGCAGGCAACCCCGGGACAGGGGGAAGACCCAGTACTTC
TRBD1,TRBV14,14,TRBJ2-2,-,CASSRLRTGLELFF,TGTGCCAGCAGCCGGTTGAGGACAGGACTTGAGCTGTTTTTT
-,TRBV15,13,TRBJ2-1,few,CATSRRQYNEQFF,TGTGCCACCAGCAGGAGACAGTACAATGAGCAGTTCTTC
-,TRBV10-3,11,TRBJ2-7,many,CAIHPSYEQYF,TGTGCCATACACCCCTCCTACGAGCAGTACTTC
-,TRBV6-5,13,TRBJ2-1,-,CASSYAGSGEQFF,TGTGCCAGCAGTTACGCTGGGAGTGGTGAGCAGTTCTTC
-,TRBV4-2,13,TRBJ1-5,-,CASSGLRNQPQHF,TGTGCCAGCAGCGGGTTGCGCAATCAGCCCCAGCATTTT
-,TRBV30,12,TRBJ1-5,-,CAWSGSNQPQHF,TGTGCCTGGAGTGGGTCGAATCAGCCCCAGCATTTT
-,TRBV12-3/TRBV12-4,13,TRBJ1-2,-,CASGRQENYGYTF,TGTGCCAGCGGCCGACAGGAGAACTATGGCTACACCTTC
TRBD1,TRBV20-1,15,TRBJ1-1,-,CSARADRGVGTEAFF,TGCAGTGCTAGAGCGGACAGGGGTGTAGGCACTGAAGCTTTCTTT
TRBD1,TRBV20-1,14,TRBJ1-6,-,CSARDTGENSPLHF,TGCAGTGCTAGAGATACAGGGGAGAATTCACCCCTCCACTTT
-,TRBV18,15,TRBJ1-1,-,CASSPPEGLNTEAFF,TGTGCCAGCTCACCACCGGAGGGATTGAACACTGAAGCTTTCTTT
TRBD1,TRBV18,14,TRBJ2-1,-,CASSPGTGVSEQFF,TGTGCCAGCTCACCAGGCACAGGGGTGTCTGAGCAGTTCTTC
TRBD2,TRBV9,16,TRBJ2-7,-,CASSAEGGLARNEQYF,TGTGCCAGCAGCGCAGAGGGGGGACTAGCGCGAAACGAGCAGTACTTC
TRBD2,TRBV5-1,15,TRBJ2-1,-,CASSSGLAGANEQFF,TGCGCCAGCAGCTCAGGACTAGCGGGAGCGAATGAGCAGTTCTTC
TRBD1,TRBV6-1,13,TRBJ1-4,-,CATTGADDEKLFF,TGTGCCACGACAGGGGCCGATGACGAAAAACTGTTTTTT
TRBD2,TRBV12-3/TRBV12-4,18,TRBJ2-1,-,CASSLAHLAGERGNEQFF,TGTGCCAGCAGTTTAGCGCATCTAGCGGGAGAACGTGGGAATGAGCAGTTCTTC
-,TRBV24-1,16,TRBJ2-1,few,CATSDFKTGRYNEQFF,TGTGCCACCAGTGATTTTAAGACAGGGAGGTACAATGAGCAGTTCTTC
TRBD1,TRBV7-2,14,TRBJ1-5,-,CASSSLVRGQPQHF,TGTGCCAGCAGCTCCCTGGTCAGGGGGCAGCCCCAGCATTTT
TRBD2,TRBV7-2,15,TRBJ2-1,-,CASSSKAGGRHEQFF,TGTGCCAGCAGCTCGAAAGCGGGAGGACGCCATGAGCAGTTCTTC
TRBD2,TRBV7-8,15,TRBJ2-1,once,CASSLGTSGKAEQFF,TGTGCCAGCAGCTTAGGGACTAGCGGGAAGGCCGAGCAGTTCTTC
-,TRBV12-3/TRBV12-4,20,TRBJ1-1,few,CASSLALMVRSTTPNTEAFF,TGTGCCAGCAGTTTAGCGCTAATGGTCAGGTCTACGACACCGAACACTGAAGCTTTCTTT
TRBD1,TRBV7-2,15,TRBJ2-5,-,CASSLAHRGLETQYF,TGTGCCAGCAGCTTAGCTCACAGGGGGCTGGAGACCCAGTACTTC
-,TRBV12-3/TRBV12-4,14,TRBJ1-1,few,CASSFRRIGTEAFF,TGTGCCAGCAGTTTTAGGCGTATAGGCACTGAAGCTTTCTTT
TRBD1,TRBV5-1,19,TRBJ2-6,few,CASSRQGQGSFSGANVLTF,TGCGCCAGCAGCCGACAAGGACAGGGGTCTTTTTCTGGGGCCAACGTCCTGACTTTC
-,TRBV6-2/TRBV6-3,14,TRBJ1-1,-,CASSTTPRVGEAFF,TGTGCCAGCAGTACGACCCCTCGGGTGGGTGAAGCTTTCTTT
-,TRBV7-9,14,TRBJ1-2,few,CASSAPRDNYGYTF,TGTGCCAGCAGCGCCCCCCGGGACAACTATGGCTACACCTTC
-,TRBV25-1,14,TRBJ1-3,-,CASSSTGTRNTIYF,TGTGCCAGCAGTTCGACAGGAACCCGAAACACCATATATTTT
-,TRBV6-5,14,TRBJ2-1,-,CASSLAVESDEQFF,TGTGCCAGCAGTTTAGCGGTGGAAAGCGATGAGCAGTTCTTC
-,TRBV18,14,TRBJ2-3,-,CASSPSPGTDTQYF,TGTGCCAGCTCACCCAGCCCTGGGACAGATACGCAGTATTTT
-,TRBV29-1,14,TRBJ2-5,-,CSVTGGRGAQTQYF,TGCAGCGTCACCGGGGGCCGGGGCGCCCAGACCCAGTACTTC
-,TRBV30,15,TRBJ2-2,few,CAWSVTLMNTGELFF,TGTGCCTGGAGTGTAACACTGATGAACACCGGGGAGCTGTTTTTT
TRBD2,TRBV20-1,14,TRBJ2-7,-,CSAQGLAISYEQYF,TGCAGTGCCCAAGGACTAGCGATCTCCTACGAGCAGTACTTC
-,TRBV20-1,16,TRBJ1-1,few,CSAPEILGLGNTEAFF,TGCAGTGCCCCGGAAATTCTGGGGTTAGGGAACACTGAAGCTTTCTTT
TRBD2,TRBV2,14,TRBJ2-5,-,CASSALAGAETQYF,TGTGCCAGCAGTGCACTAGCGGGAGCGGAGACCCAGTACTTC
TRBD1,TRBV4-2,18,TRBJ1-5,few,CASSQDLNRGDSNQPQHF,TGTGCCAGCAGCCAAGATCTTAACAGGGGGGATAGCAATCAGCCCCAGCATTTT
TRBD1,TRBV25-1,14,TRBJ2-5,-,CASSVLTGGETQYF,TGTGCCAGCAGTGTACTGACAGGGGGAGAGACCCAGTACTTC
-,TRBV7-9,14,TRBJ2-1,few,CASSLATSYNEQFF,TGTGCCAGCAGCTTAGCTACCTCCTACAATGAGCAGTTCTTC
-,TRBV7-8,14,TRBJ2-7,-,CASSFRQDRYEQYF,TGTGCCAGCAGCTTCCGACAGGATCGGTACGAGCAGTACTTC
-,TRBV9,14,TRBJ2-5,-,CASSVATDRETQYF,TGTGCCAGCAGCGTAGCCACGGATCGGGAGACCCAGTACTTC
-,TRBV20-1,14,TRBJ1-4,few,CSARDLATNEKLFF,TGCAGTGCTAGAGATTTGGCAACTAATGAAAAACTGTTTTTT